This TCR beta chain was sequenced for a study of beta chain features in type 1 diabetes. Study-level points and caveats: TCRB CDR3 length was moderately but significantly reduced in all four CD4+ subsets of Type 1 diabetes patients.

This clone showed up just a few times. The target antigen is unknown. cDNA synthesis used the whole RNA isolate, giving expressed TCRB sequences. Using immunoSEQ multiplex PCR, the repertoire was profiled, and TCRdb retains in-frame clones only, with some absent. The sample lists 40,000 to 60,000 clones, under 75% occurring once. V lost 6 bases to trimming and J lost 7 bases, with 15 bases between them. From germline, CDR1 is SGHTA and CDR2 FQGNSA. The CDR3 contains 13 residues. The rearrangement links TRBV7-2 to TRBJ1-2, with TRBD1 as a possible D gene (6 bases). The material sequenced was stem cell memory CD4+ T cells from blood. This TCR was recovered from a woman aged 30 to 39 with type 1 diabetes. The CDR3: CASSKNREIGYTF. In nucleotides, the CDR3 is TGTGCCAGCAGTAAAAACAGGGAAATTGGCTACACCTTC. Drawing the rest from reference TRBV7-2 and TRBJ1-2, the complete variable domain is GAGVSQSPSNKVTEKGKDVELRCDPISGHTALYWYRQSLGQGLEFLIYFQGNSAPDKSGLPSDRFSAERTGGSVSTLTIQRTQQEDSAVYLCASSKNREIGYTFGSGTRLTVV.